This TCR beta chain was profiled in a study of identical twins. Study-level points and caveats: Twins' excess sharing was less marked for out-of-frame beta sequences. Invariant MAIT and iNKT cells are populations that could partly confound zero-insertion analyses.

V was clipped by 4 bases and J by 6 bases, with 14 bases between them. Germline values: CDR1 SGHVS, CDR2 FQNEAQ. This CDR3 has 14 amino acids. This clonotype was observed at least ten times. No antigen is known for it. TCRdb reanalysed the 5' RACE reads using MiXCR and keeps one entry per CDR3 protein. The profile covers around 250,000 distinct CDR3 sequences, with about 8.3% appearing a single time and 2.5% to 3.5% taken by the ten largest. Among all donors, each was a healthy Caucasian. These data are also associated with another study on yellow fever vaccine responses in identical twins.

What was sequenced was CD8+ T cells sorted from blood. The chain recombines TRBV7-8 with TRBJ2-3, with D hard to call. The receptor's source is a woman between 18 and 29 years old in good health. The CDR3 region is CASSSLDGWDTQYF. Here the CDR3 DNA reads TGTGCCAGCAGCTCCTTAGACGGCTGGGATACGCAGTATTTT.